The 21 T cell receptor beta chains listed next were all sequenced from one sample in a study of cytotoxic CD8 clonotypes in ibrutinib-treated CLL. Clones were read by immunoSEQ multiplex PCR, and TCRdb kept only the in-frame ones, dropping some. The sample records roughly 60,000 clones, 71% being singletons. Sequences were derived from PBMCs, sampled after 12 months of ibrutinib treatment. The receptors derive from a human donor with chronic lymphocytic leukemia.

This clone was seen more than once but under ten times. The CDR3 reads CASSHDFSYNEQFF. CDR3 bases: TGTGCCAGCAGCCACGACTTCTCCTACAATGAGCAGTTCTTC. The chain carries TRBV4-2 and TRBJ2-1, with D uncertain. The germline V gene has CDR1 LGHNA and CDR2 YNFKEQ. V lost 3 bases and J lost 0, with 6 bases in between. CDR3 length: 14 amino acids.

The V gene is TRBV18, the J gene TRBJ2-1; TRBD2 matches at 9 bases. Germline V gives CDR1 KGHSH, CDR2 LQKENI. V shed 2 bases, J shed 4 bases, and the junction held 3 bases outside the gene matches. The CDR3 has 15 residues. CDR3 DNA sequence: TGTGCCAGCTCACCAGGCGGGAGGGTATACAATGAGCAGTTCTTC. This gives the protein CASSPGGRVYNEQFF.

This clone has more than one count but fewer than ten. V usage is TRBV7-2 and J usage is TRBJ1-5; D gene unclear. Germline V lookup: CDR1 SGHTA, CDR2 FQGNSA. V lost 5 bases and J lost 0, with 20 bases in between. This CDR3 spans 18 amino acids. The CDR3 DNA sequence: TGTGCCAGCAGCCAAAGGTTCTCGATTATCAATAGCAATCAGCCCCAGCATTTT. Protein: CASSQRFSIINSNQPQHF.

This chain joins TRBV5-1 and TRBJ1-1; the D gene is possibly TRBD1 (5 bases). The germline CDR1 and CDR2 sequences are SGHRS and YFSETQ. Trimming shortened V by 4 bases and J by 0 bases, and 13 bases separated the two germline ends. There are 15 residues in the CDR3. The chain's CDR3 is CASSPLGGVNTEAFF. The CDR3 DNA sequence: TGCGCCAGCAGCCCTCTCGGAGGGGTGAACACTGAAGCTTTCTTT.

V is TRBV7-3 and J is TRBJ2-1; 8 nucleotides match TRBD2. Trimming took 1 base from V and 8 from J; bases not matched to a gene: 7. Germline CDR1 and CDR2: SGHTA and FQGTGA. The length of the CDR3 is 15 residues. The CDR3, as DNA: TGTGCCAGCAGCTTAATCCCGGGAGGGCAGGATGAGCAGTTCTTC. As protein: CASSLIPGGQDEQFF.

This chain connects TRBV2 to TRBJ2-7; D not certain. The CDR3 loop spans 14 amino acids. The germline gives CDR1 SNHLY, CDR2 FYNNEI. Trimming shortened V by 6 bases and J by 3 bases, and 15 bases separated the two germline ends. DNA of the CDR3: TGTGCCAGCAGCTGGACCCGGAGCAACTACGAGCAGTACTTC. Translation gives CASSWTRSNYEQYF.

J is TRBJ2-1 and V is TRBV6-1; possible D gene TRBD2, 6 bases. This CDR3 comprises 13 residues. V lost 7 bases to trimming and J lost 1 base, with 8 bases between them. Germline CDR1 and CDR2: MNHNS and SASEGT. The CDR3: CASKGTSYNEQFF. The DNA of the CDR3 is TGTGCCAGCAAAGGGACTTCCTACAATGAGCAGTTCTTC.

The chain links TRBV10-2 to TRBJ2-3; unclear D gene. Germline V gene data show CDR1 as WSHSY and CDR2 as SAAADI. This CDR3 has 11 amino acids. Trimming cost V 5 bases and J 3 bases, with 3 bases left between them. In nucleotides, the CDR3 is TGCGCCAGCAGTCAAACAGATACGCAGTATTTT. Translation gives CASSQTDTQYF.

CDR3 DNA sequence: TGTGCCAGCAGCGTACCCCCCTACAATGAGCAGTTCTTC. It specifies CASSVPPYNEQFF. The rearrangement joins TRBV9 to TRBJ2-1; D remains unclear. Germline assignment: CDR1 SGDLS and CDR2 YYNGEE. V lost 1 base, J lost 2 bases, and 4 bases lay in between. The CDR3 loop spans 13 amino acids.

This chain links TRBV4-2 with TRBJ2-1, with D perhaps TRBD2 (5 bases). The germline gives CDR1 LGHNA, CDR2 YNFKEQ. The CDR3 runs to 14 residues. V lost 1 base and J 9 bases, leaving 13 bases between the germline ends. The CDR3 DNA reads as TGTGCCAGCAGCCAAGCTTTCGGGGAACTTGAGCAGTTCTTC. Translated: CASSQAFGELEQFF.

This sequence joins TRBV18 and TRBJ2-6; D remains unclear. Deletions cut 3 bases from V and 0 bases from J, with 12 bases between. In germline, CDR1 is KGHSH, CDR2 LQKENI. The CDR3 length is 17 residues. CDR3 sequence reads: CASSPSGRNSGANVLTF. CDR3 in DNA: TGTGCCAGCTCACCCTCGGGCAGGAACTCTGGGGCCAACGTCCTGACTTTC.

The J gene is TRBJ2-3, the V gene TRBV9; possibly TRBD2 for D (6 bases). With 0 bases removed from V and 3 bases from J, the gap between germline ends came to 14 bases. CDR1 is SGDLS, CDR2 YYNGEE, per germline. The CDR3 spans 16 residues. The DNA of the CDR3 is TGTGCCAGCAGCGTAGTGGGTAGCGCGGGAACAGATACGCAGTATTTT. This encodes CASSVVGSAGTDTQYF.

There are a few counts of this clone. The chain carries TRBV4-3 and TRBJ2-1; D may be TRBD2 (6 bases). This CDR3 spans 15 amino acids. Trimming took 2 bases from V and 2 from J, leaving 10 bases between them. CDR1 LGHNA and CDR2 YSLEER come from the germline V gene. The CDR3 region has the DNA TGCGCCAGCAGCCAAAATAGCGGCACCTACAATGAGCAGTTCTTC. This encodes CASSQNSGTYNEQFF.

The chain uses TRBV11-2 and TRBJ2-1; weak D call: TRBD1 (5 bases). Trimming removed 2 bases at V and 9 bases at J, with 5 bases between. From germline, CDR1 is SGHAT and CDR2 FQNNGV. This CDR3 spans 11 amino acids. The CDR3 region is CASSLTGEQFF. DNA of the CDR3: TGTGCCAGCAGCTTAACAGGTGAGCAGTTCTTC.

The rearrangement uses TRBV28 and TRBJ2-7; 8 bases match TRBD1. From germline, CDR1 is MDHEN and CDR2 SYDVKM. This CDR3 comprises 17 residues. V was clipped by 4 bases and J by 5 bases; unmatched bases: 16. CDR3 in DNA: TGTGCCAGCAGTTCTATACAGGGTCGGGAACAGGGGGACGAGCAGTACTTC. This codes for CASSSIQGREQGDEQYF.

In the case of this clone: Other DNA sequences in the same sample also yield this CDR3. This chain connects TRBV5-1 to TRBJ2-1, with 9 bases that match TRBD2. Per germline, CDR1 SGHRS and CDR2 YFSETQ. CDR3 length: 15 amino acids. Trimming at V came to 2 bases and at J to 0 bases, leaving 0 bases not matched to a gene. DNA for the CDR3: TGCGCCAGCAGCTTTAGCGGGAGCTCCTACAATGAGCAGTTCTTC. Translation: CASSFSGSSYNEQFF.

V usage is TRBV19 and J usage is TRBJ1-5, with D uncertain. Germline lookup yields CDR1 LNHDA and CDR2 SQIVND (reference sequence). The CDR3 runs to 14 residues. Trimming stripped 8 bases from V and 5 bases from J, with 16 bases between. This CDR3 is CASGASGGDQPQHF. CDR3 nucleotide sequence: TGTGCCAGTGGTGCGTCGGGCGGGGATCAGCCCCAGCATTTT.

The chain uses TRBV5-1 and TRBJ2-7, with 11 bases matching TRBD2. The V gene end was trimmed by 5 bases and the J gene end by 1 base; junction bases not matched to a gene: 5. In germline, CDR1 is SGHRS, CDR2 YFSETQ. This CDR3 region has 15 residues. This CDR3 is CASSPGLAVSYEQYF. The CDR3 region has the DNA TGCGCCAGCAGTCCGGGACTAGCGGTTTCCTACGAGCAGTACTTC.

J is TRBJ2-7 and V is TRBV6-5; 11 bases are a match to TRBD1. The junction had 6 bases not matched to a gene; V was cut back by 5 bases and J by 6 bases. The CDR3 has 14 amino acids. Germline CDR1 is MNHEY and CDR2 is SVGAGI. The CDR3 spells CASSPGTGGLEQYF. CDR3 sequence (DNA): TGTGCCAGCAGTCCCGGGACAGGGGGGCTCGAGCAGTACTTC.

This clone has a handful of counts. This chain connects TRBV7-9 to TRBJ1-4; 8 nucleotides align to TRBD1. CDR3 length: 15 residues. The J segment lost 8 bases and the V segment lost 1 base, leaving 6 bases of the junction unmatched. Germline lookup yields CDR1 SEHNR and CDR2 FQNEAQ (reference sequence). CDR3 DNA: TGTGCCAGCAGCTTAGAACAGGGGGTCCAGGAAAAACTGTTTTTT. Its translation: CASSLEQGVQEKLFF.

This chain links TRBV11-2 with TRBJ2-1, with 10 bases lining up with TRBD1. V lost 4 bases to trimming and J lost 6 bases; unmatched junction nucleotides: 3. There are 14 residues in the CDR3. Germline-derived CDR1 and CDR2 are SGHAT and FQNNGV. The CDR3 protein is CASSSRTGGNEQFF. CDR3 nucleotides: TGTGCCAGCAGCTCCCGGACAGGGGGCAATGAGCAGTTCTTC.